This TCR beta chain was found in a study of cytomegalovirus exposure and HLA in healthy donors. Study context: About 85 million unique TCRs from HLA-typed donors were held in an early release of data.

PCR employed 60 Vbeta and 13 Jbeta primers. Generated by immunoSEQ multiplex PCR, the TCRdb table keeps only in-frame clones and is missing some. The sample lists about 94,000 clones; 81% were seen once. The germline gives CDR1 SGHVS, CDR2 FQNEAQ. This CDR3 contains 15 residues. Trimming cost V 9 bases and J 1 base; bases outside gene matches: 12. General observations from the study: In an earlier analysis, productive rearrangement rates for most beta V segments clustered near 87% or 30%. Specificity of a few CMV-associated chains for CMV antigens was verified in vitro.

As for this clone: Its target is not known.

Sequencing was performed on PBMCs. The V gene is TRBV7-8, the J gene TRBJ2-7, with 7 bases lining up with TRBD1. This receptor was obtained from a human donor in good health. For the CDR3, the DNA is TGTGCCAGTCAGGTTGGCGACAGGGCTTCCTACGAGCAGTACTTC. As protein: CASQVGDRASYEQYF.